These 27 T cell receptor beta chains share one sample of origin, sequenced in a study of cytomegalovirus exposure and HLA in healthy donors. PCR used 60 Vbeta primers and 13 Jbeta primers. The assay was immunoSEQ multiplex PCR, and TCRdb's table has in-frame clones only and misses some. The sample shows about 100,000 clones, about four fifths of them seen only once. Sample: PBMCs. The origin of the receptors is a woman aged 40 to 50 in good health and CMV-seronegative.

The V call is TRBV28, the J call TRBJ1-1, with 8 bases that match TRBD1. Germline CDR1 MDHEN, CDR2 SYDVKM. The CDR3 consists of 15 residues. Trimming at V came to 2 bases and at J to 6 bases, leaving 8 bases not matched to a gene. CDR3 loop: CASSLGQGARAEAFF. The CDR3 DNA sequence: TGTGCCAGCAGTTTAGGGCAGGGGGCGAGGGCTGAAGCTTTCTTT. Complete variable domain (other parts from reference TRBV28 and TRBJ1-1): DVKVTQSSRYLVKRTGEKVFLECVQDMDHENMFWYRQDPGLGLRLIYFSYDVKMKEKGDIPEGYSVSREKKERFSLILESASTNQTSMYLCASSLGQGARAEAFFGQGTRLTVV.

J is TRBJ2-7 and V is TRBV5-6; D is uncertain. The CDR3 consists of 16 residues. V was trimmed by 1 base and J by 2 bases, leaving 16 bases between them. Germline assignment: CDR1 SGHDT and CDR2 YYEEEE. In DNA form, the CDR3 reads TGTGCCAGCAGCTTGTTTGGCAGTCGAACAACCTACGAGCAGTACTTC. As protein: CASSLFGSRTTYEQYF.

This chain uses TRBV29-1 with TRBJ1-5, with D maybe TRBD1 (5 bases). V gave up 5 bases and J gave up 4 bases, with 12 bases separating them. The germline gives CDR1 SQVTM, CDR2 ANQGSEA. The CDR3 loop spans 13 amino acids. The CDR3 DNA sequence: TGCAGCGTTAGTGGGGGGTATAATCAGCCCCAGCATTTT. Translated, it gives CSVSGGYNQPQHF.

The V and J genes are TRBV6-6 and TRBJ1-5; D unclear. Per germline, CDR1 MNHNY and CDR2 SVGAGI (reference sequence). The CDR3 has 14 residues. Trimming pared 2 bases from V and 9 bases from J, leaving 14 bases between. CDR3 loop: CASSYGHGGGPQHF. The CDR3 nucleotides are TGTGCCAGCAGTTACGGCCACGGTGGAGGGCCCCAGCATTTT.

This chain connects TRBV4-1 to TRBJ2-3; 8 nucleotides agree with TRBD1. The V gene's germline CDR1 is MGHRA and CDR2 YSYEKL. Trimming removed 7 bases from V and 5 bases from J; junction bases left unmatched: 11. This CDR3 spans 15 amino acids. DNA of the CDR3: TGCGCCAGCACCCCAGGGGGCAGGGAAGGAGATACGCAGTATTTT. Protein product: CASTPGGREGDTQYF.

The CDR3 nucleotides are TGTGCCAGCAGTGCCCTTCAGGGGCTGTCTGGAAACACCATATATTTT. Protein: CASSALQGLSGNTIYF. The chain links TRBV6-6 to TRBJ1-3, with D tentatively TRBD1 (6 bases). The V gene lost 5 bases and the J gene lost 1 base, with 15 bases spanning the gap. The CDR3 covers 16 residues. Looked up from germline, CDR1 is MNHNY and CDR2 is SVGAGI (reference sequence).

V is TRBV4-1 and J is TRBJ1-2; no clear D gene. The V gene's germline CDR1 is MGHRA and CDR2 YSYEKL. V was clipped by 1 base and J by 2 bases, with 8 bases between them. The CDR3 loop spans 14 amino acids. The CDR3 coding sequence is TGCGCCAGCAGCCAAGCCGACATCAACTATGGCTACACCTTC. This translates into CASSQADINYGYTF.

This chain links TRBV5-5 with TRBJ2-6; 12 bases are shared with TRBD1. V dropped 4 bases and J dropped 3; count of bases not matched to a gene: 11. Per germline, CDR1 SGHKS and CDR2 YYEKEE (reference sequence). The CDR3 is 19 residues long. The CDR3 DNA reads as TGTGCCAGCAGCGTGGGACAGGGGGCGCTATCATATGGGGCCAACGTCCTGACTTTC. Encoded protein: CASSVGQGALSYGANVLTF.

The chain uses TRBV5-6 and TRBJ1-2; D not certain. CDR1 and CDR2 from the germline V gene are SGHDT and YYEEEE. V was trimmed by 1 base and J by 8 bases, leaving 6 bases between them. The length of the CDR3 is 11 residues. CDR3 residues: CASSLTQGYTF. DNA of the CDR3: TGTGCCAGCAGCTTGACGCAGGGCTACACCTTC.

This chain joins TRBV4-2 and TRBJ2-7, with TRBD2 identical over 8 bases. CDR3 size: 17 residues. J was trimmed by 4 bases and V by 0 bases; bases with no gene match: 11. CDR1 LGHNA and CDR2 YNFKEQ come from the germline V gene. This CDR3 reads CASSQDLEDSGAYEQYF. The CDR3 region has the DNA TGTGCCAGCAGCCAAGATTTGGAGGATAGCGGGGCATACGAGCAGTACTTC.

V usage is TRBV7-8 and J usage is TRBJ1-1, with D uncertain. From germline, CDR1 is SGHVS and CDR2 FQNEAQ. This CDR3 is built from 14 residues. V lost 1 base and J 3 bases, leaving 9 bases between the germline ends. The CDR3 sequence is CASSLEIAYTEAFF. CDR3 in DNA: TGTGCCAGCAGCTTAGAAATAGCATACACTGAAGCTTTCTTT.

This sequence joins TRBV12-5 and TRBJ2-1, with 8 bases that match TRBD2. Unmatched junction bases numbered 7, after V lost 8 bases and J lost 7 bases. The CDR3 contains 13 residues. Germline assignment: CDR1 LGHNT and CDR2 FRNRAP. The CDR3 DNA sequence: TGTGCTAGTTCGCTAGCGGGTGGGAATGAGCAGTTCTTC. Protein sequence: CASSLAGGNEQFF. Full variable domain (remainder filled in from reference TRBV12-5 and TRBJ2-1): DARVTQTPRHKVTEMGQEVTMRCQPILGHNTVFWYRQTMMQGLELLAYFRNRAPLDDSGMPKDRFSAEMPDATLATLKIQPSEPRDSAVYFCASSLAGGNEQFFGPGTRLTVL.

The V call is TRBV6-5, the J call TRBJ2-7; 7 bases are shared with TRBD1. This CDR3 spans 15 amino acids. Trimming removed 0 bases from V and 2 bases from J; junction bases left unmatched: 4. Germline lookup yields CDR1 MNHEY and CDR2 SVGAGI. The CDR3 protein is CASSYSGRGTYEQYF. The CDR3 region has the DNA TGTGCCAGCAGTTACTCTGGCAGGGGGACCTACGAGCAGTACTTC.

This clone has a handful of counts. The chain recombines TRBV5-5 with TRBJ2-7, with D possibly being TRBD1 (6 bases). CDR3 size: 14 residues. V gave up 4 bases and J gave up 2 bases, with 13 bases separating them. Germline lookup yields CDR1 SGHKS and CDR2 YYEKEE (reference sequence). The DNA of the CDR3 is TGTGCCAGCAGCCGGACAGTAAAAACCTACGAGCAGTACTTC. This gives the protein CASSRTVKTYEQYF.

The chain has TRBV6-5 and TRBJ2-5, with 12 nucleotides matching TRBD2. Per germline, CDR1 MNHEY and CDR2 SVGAGI. The V gene end was trimmed by 2 bases and the J gene end by 2 bases; junction bases not matched to a gene: 3. This CDR3 comprises 16 residues. CDR3 sequence reads: CASSYTLAGGQETQYF. The CDR3 region has the DNA TGTGCCAGCAGTTACACGCTAGCGGGGGGGCAAGAGACCCAGTACTTC.

This sequence joins TRBV6-5 and TRBJ1-6, with 8 bases matching TRBD1. This CDR3 spans 15 amino acids. J lost 5 bases, V lost 6 bases, and 6 bases had no gene match. In germline, CDR1 is MNHEY, CDR2 SVGAGI. The CDR3 DNA reads TGTGCCAGCAGACCTGGACAGGGCAATAATTCACCCCTCCACTTT. The encoded protein is CASRPGQGNNSPLHF.

The chain couples TRBV6-5 to TRBJ2-2; 8 positions match TRBD1. The junction had 11 bases not matched to a gene; V was cut back by 6 bases and J by 8 bases. The CDR3 covers 15 residues. Germline CDR1 MNHEY, CDR2 SVGAGI. CDR3 sequence reads: CASSPGQGLGGELFF. The CDR3 DNA reads TGTGCCAGCAGCCCCGGACAGGGTCTAGGAGGGGAGCTGTTTTTT.

This clone has just one count. The gene calls are TRBV10-3 and TRBJ2-2; 11 nucleotides align to TRBD2. The CDR3 covers 16 residues. CDR1 is ENHRY and CDR2 is SYGVKD in the germline V gene. V dropped 3 bases and J dropped 3; count of bases not matched to a gene: 3. The CDR3 nucleotides are TGTGCCATCAGTGACCTAGCGGGGGGTGACACCGGGGAGCTGTTTTTT. Residues: CAISDLAGGDTGELFF.

The chain recombines TRBV7-8 with TRBJ1-5; D gene uncertain. The germline gives CDR1 SGHVS, CDR2 FQNEAQ. Between the trimmed V and J ends, which lost 2 bases and 5 bases, there was a span of 13 bases. The CDR3 sequence is 15 residues long. CDR3 loop: CASSLNRMKHQPQHF. DNA for the CDR3: TGTGCCAGCAGCTTAAACAGAATGAAACATCAGCCCCAGCATTTT.

The rearrangement links TRBV9 to TRBJ1-2, with 7 bases matching TRBD1. Germline-derived CDR1 and CDR2 are SGDLS and YYNGEE. The ends lost 7 bases at V and 2 bases at J; junction bases unmatched: 11. This CDR3 region has 15 residues. The chain's CDR3 is CASGRLTGKNYGYTF. The CDR3 DNA sequence: TGTGCCAGCGGGAGGTTGACAGGGAAGAACTATGGCTACACCTTC.

The gene calls are TRBV9 and TRBJ2-5, with 15 bases lining up with TRBD2. Germline CDR1 reads SGDLS; CDR2 reads YYNGEE. V lost 3 bases, J lost 4 bases, and 1 base stayed unmatched. This CDR3 has 15 amino acids. CDR3 in amino acids: CASSGTSGGAETQYF. Here the CDR3 DNA reads TGTGCCAGCAGCGGGACTAGCGGGGGGGCAGAGACCCAGTACTTC.

The chain uses TRBV4-3 and TRBJ1-1; TRBD1 matches 7 bases. The germline V gene encodes CDR1 LGHNA and CDR2 YSLEER. The CDR3 contains 15 residues. With V trimmed by 3 bases and J by 8 bases, 12 bases remained unmatched. CDR3 sequence reads: CASSHAGQVGEEAFF. Written as DNA, the CDR3 is TGCGCCAGCAGCCACGCAGGACAGGTCGGGGAGGAAGCTTTCTTT.

This sequence joins TRBV6-5 and TRBJ1-2; 7 bases map to TRBD1. Germline CDR1 and CDR2: MNHEY and SVGAGI. The CDR3 has 16 amino acids. The V gene end was trimmed by 2 bases and the J gene end by 0 bases; junction bases not matched to a gene: 6. This CDR3 reads CASSYESTGANYGYTF. The CDR3 DNA is TGTGCCAGCAGTTACGAAAGTACAGGGGCTAACTATGGCTACACCTTC.

This clone was found once. V is TRBV9 and J is TRBJ2-2; D perhaps matches TRBD2 (7 bases). V lost 0 bases to trimming and J lost 5 bases, with 14 bases between them. CDR3 size: 16 residues. Germline CDR1 is SGDLS and CDR2 is YYNGEE. The CDR3 nucleotides are TGTGCCAGCAGCGTAGGGACGGGGGGCCGAACCGGGGAGCTGTTTTTT. It specifies CASSVGTGGRTGELFF.

The chain couples TRBV7-6 to TRBJ2-2; 14 nucleotides line up with TRBD2. The junction had 5 bases not matched to a gene; V was cut back by 5 bases and J by 6 bases. Germline values: CDR1 SGHVS, CDR2 FNYEAQ. The CDR3 totals 16 residues. Here the CDR3 DNA reads TGTGCCAGCAGCCAAGGACTAGCGGGGGGTTCCGGGGAGCTGTTTTTT. Its protein product is CASSQGLAGGSGELFF. The full variable domain, rest sourced from reference TRBV7-6 and TRBJ2-2, is GAGVSQSPRYKVTKRGQDVALRCDPISGHVSLYWYRQALGQGPEFLTYFNYEAQQDKSGLPNDRFSAERPEGSISTLTIQRTEQRDSAMYRCASSQGLAGGSGELFFGEGSRLTVL.

The V and J genes are TRBV13 and TRBJ2-7; D is undetermined. The CDR3 runs to 13 residues. Trimming took off 5 bases at V and 0 bases at J, with 8 bases between the two ends. Germline CDR1 reads PRHDT; CDR2 reads FYEKMQ (reference sequence). In DNA, the CDR3 is TGTGCCAGCAGCGTACTAAGCTCCTACGAGCAGTACTTC. Translated: CASSVLSSYEQYF. The variable domain in full, with the rest retrieved from reference TRBV13 and TRBJ2-7, is AAGVIQSPRHLIKEKRETATLKCYPIPRHDTVYWYQQGPGQDPQFLISFYEKMQSDKGSIPDRFSAQQFSDYHSELNMSSLELGDSALYFCASSVLSSYEQYFGPGTRLTVT.

V and J are TRBV27 and TRBJ2-7; D is unresolved. Germline V gene lookup returns CDR1 MNHEY and CDR2 SMNVEV (reference sequence). The V end lost 0 bases, the J end lost 1 base, and 7 bases lay between the germline ends. The CDR3 is made up of 14 amino acids. CDR3 sequence: CASSLSAASYEQYF. The CDR3 coding sequence is TGTGCCAGCAGTTTATCAGCTGCTTCCTACGAGCAGTACTTC.